Below, one T cell receptor beta chain is given with its context. This CDR3 has 15 residues. Trimming shortened V by 0 bases and J by 2 bases, and 11 bases separated the two germline ends. Germline V CDR1 and CDR2: MNHEY, SVGAGI. These data are taken from a study of CD8 T cells in Susac syndrome. TCR beta from blood CD8+ and CD4+ T cells was sequenced. RNA was extracted with the RNeasy kit, and a quantity of about 0.45 to 1 ug was reverse transcribed using random hexamers. TCRdb re-derived calls from the immunoSEQ multiplex PCR reads in MiXCR, one entry per CDR3 protein. The table shows roughly 180,000 distinct CDR3 sequences, with approximately 93% occurring only once.

This TCR derives from a human donor with multiple sclerosis. Sequenced input: CD4+ T cells from PBMCs. This rearrangement joins TRBV6-5 to TRBJ2-7, with TRBD1 as a possible D gene (6 bases). CDR3 residues: CASSYSTGLTYEQYF. CDR3 in DNA: TGTGCCAGCAGTTACTCGACAGGTCTCACCTACGAGCAGTACTTC.